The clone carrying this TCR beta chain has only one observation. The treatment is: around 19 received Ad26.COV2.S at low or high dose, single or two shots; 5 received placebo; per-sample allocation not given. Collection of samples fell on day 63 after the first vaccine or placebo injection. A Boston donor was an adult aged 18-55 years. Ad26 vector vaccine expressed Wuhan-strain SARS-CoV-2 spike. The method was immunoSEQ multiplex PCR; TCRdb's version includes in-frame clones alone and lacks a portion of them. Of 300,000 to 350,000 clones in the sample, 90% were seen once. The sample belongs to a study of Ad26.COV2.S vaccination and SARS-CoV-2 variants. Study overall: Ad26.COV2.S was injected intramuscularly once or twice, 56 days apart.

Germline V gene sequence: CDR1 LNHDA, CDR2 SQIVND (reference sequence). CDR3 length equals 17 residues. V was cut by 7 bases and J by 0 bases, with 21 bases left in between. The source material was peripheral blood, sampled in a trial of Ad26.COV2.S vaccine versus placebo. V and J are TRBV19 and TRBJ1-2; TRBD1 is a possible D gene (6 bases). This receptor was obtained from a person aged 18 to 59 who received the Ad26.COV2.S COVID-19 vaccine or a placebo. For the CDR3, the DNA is TGTGCCAGTACCCATCTCCTTACGGGACACCCTAACTATGGCTACACCTTC. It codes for CASTHLLTGHPNYGYTF.